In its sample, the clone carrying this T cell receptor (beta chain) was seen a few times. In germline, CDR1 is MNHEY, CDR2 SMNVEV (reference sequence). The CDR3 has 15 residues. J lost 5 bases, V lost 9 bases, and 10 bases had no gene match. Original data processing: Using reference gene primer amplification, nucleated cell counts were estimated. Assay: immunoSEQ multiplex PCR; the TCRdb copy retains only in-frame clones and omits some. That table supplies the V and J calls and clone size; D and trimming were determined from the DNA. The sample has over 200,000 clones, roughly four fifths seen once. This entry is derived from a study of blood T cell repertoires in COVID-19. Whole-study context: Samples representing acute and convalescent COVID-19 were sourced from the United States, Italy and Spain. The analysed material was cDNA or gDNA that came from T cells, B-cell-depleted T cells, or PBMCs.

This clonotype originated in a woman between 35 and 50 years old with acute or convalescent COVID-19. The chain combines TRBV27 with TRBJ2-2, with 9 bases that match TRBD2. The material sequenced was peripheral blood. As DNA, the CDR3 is TGTGCCAGTGGGGCGGGGGGGCCTGGAACCGGGGAGCTGTTTTTT. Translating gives CASGAGGPGTGELFF.